This T cell receptor (beta chain) was observed in a study of regulatory T cells in long-lasting Graves disease. CDR3-region Arm-PCR and iRepertoire HTBI primers produced the TCR beta libraries. MiXCR, run by TCRdb on the multiplex PCR reads, gives a single entry per CDR3 protein. The sample shows a few hundred thousand distinct CDR3 sequences, 20% to 30% of them seen only once. Time point denoted: persistent/refractory GD, antithyroid drugs over 5 years with positive TRAb. Scientists built the TCR library using RNA that was extracted from PBMCs. From germline, CDR1 is MNHNS and CDR2 SASEGT. V dropped 3 bases and J dropped 4 bases, with 9 bases sitting between them. CDR3 length: 13 amino acids. Many counts were recorded for this clonotype.

This sequence joins TRBV6-1 and TRBJ1-2; D ambiguous. The source material was peripheral blood mononuclear cells (PBMCs), sampled when the disease was refractory, from a patient treated with antithyroid drugs. The TCR was taken from a female donor with Graves disease. The CDR3 reads CASSDGLLYGYTF. The CDR3 nucleotides read TGTGCCAGCAGTGACGGACTCCTCTATGGCTACACCTTC.